This T cell receptor (beta chain) was captured in a study of OX40 agonist ivuxolimab in advanced cancers. Background on the study: A male proportion of 82.7% was recorded, with mean age around 62 years and range roughly 23 to 79.

The assay was immunoSEQ multiplex PCR, and TCRdb's table has in-frame clones only and misses some. This table holds around 140,000 clones, roughly nine tenths found once. The CDR3 has 12 residues. CDR1 GTSNPN and CDR2 SVGIG come from the germline V gene (reference sequence). V shed 5 bases, J shed 3 bases, and the junction held 2 bases outside the gene matches. The rearrangement links TRBV30 to TRBJ2-7; 9 nucleotides agree with TRBD1. The sequence came from an adult with an advanced solid tumor such as melanoma, head and neck, liver or kidney cancer. Sequences were derived from CD4+ or CD8+ T cells sorted from blood, sampled in a trial of the OX40 agonist ivuxolimab. The CDR3 coding sequence is TGTGCCTGGGGACAGGGGAACTACGAGCAGTACTTC. Its translation: CAWGQGNYEQYF.